What follows are 20 T cell receptor beta chains derived from one specimen sequenced in a study of blood T cell repertoires in COVID-19. Sequenced by immunoSEQ multiplex PCR; TCRdb stores in-frame clones only, minus some. Here the sample spans about 130,000 clones, approximately 86% being singletons. The sequenced sample was peripheral blood. All receptors derive from a woman in her fifties or sixties who had recovered from COVID-19.

Only a few counts were recorded for this clone. This rearrangement joins TRBV5-6 to TRBJ1-4, with D uncertain. Trimming pared 1 base from V and 10 bases from J, leaving 8 bases between. The length of the CDR3 is 12 residues. Germline CDR1 reads SGHDT; CDR2 reads YYEEEE. CDR3 region: CASSLFSGKLFF. CDR3 nucleotides: TGTGCCAGCAGCTTGTTCAGTGGAAAACTGTTTTTT.

The rearrangement joins TRBV2 to TRBJ1-2; D is unclear. Germline CDR1 is SNHLY and CDR2 is FYNNEI. This CDR3 has 13 amino acids. Deletions cut 0 bases from V and 9 bases from J, with 11 bases between. CDR3 loop: CASSEAEVNSYTF. In DNA, the CDR3 is TGTGCCAGCAGTGAAGCGGAGGTGAATAGCTACACCTTC.

The chain links TRBV19 to TRBJ2-3; 7 bases map to TRBD1. CDR3 length: 15 residues. V shed 7 bases and J 3 bases; nucleotides not matched to a gene: 10. The germline gives CDR1 LNHDA, CDR2 SQIVND (reference sequence). The CDR3 coding sequence is TGTGCCAGTAACAGCAGGGGGTGGGGGACAGATACGCAGTATTTT. Amino acid sequence: CASNSRGWGTDTQYF.

The rearrangement uses TRBV3-1 (or the pseudogene TRBV3-2) and TRBJ2-3, with D possibly being TRBD1 (6 bases). Germline assignment: CDR1 LGHDT and CDR2 YNNKEL (reference sequence). This CDR3 is 13 amino acids long. V lost 2 bases to trimming and J lost 15 bases, with 18 bases between them. The CDR3 nucleotides are TGTGCCAGCAGCCAATCAGGGGAGTGGAAAGTCTATTTT. This sequence encodes CASSQSGEWKVYF.

This chain uses TRBV5-8 with TRBJ1-2; D gene unclear. This CDR3 is 13 amino acids long. Trimming cost V 5 bases and J 7 bases, with 15 bases left between them. Germline CDR1 SGHTS, CDR2 YDEGEE. CDR3 region: CASSSRGGGGYTF. In nucleotides, the CDR3 is TGTGCCAGCAGTTCGCGGGGTGGCGGTGGCTACACCTTC.

This chain uses TRBV7-8 with TRBJ1-4, with 7 bases aligning to TRBD1. The CDR3 loop spans 15 amino acids. Losses at the gene ends were 5 bases for V and 8 bases for J; bases not matched to a gene: 11. Looked up from germline, CDR1 is SGHVS and CDR2 is FQNEAQ. Here the CDR3 reads CASSPKDRDVEKLFF. CDR3 nucleotides: TGTGCCAGCAGCCCAAAAGACAGGGACGTGGAAAAACTGTTTTTT.

V and J are TRBV28 and TRBJ2-5; 8 bases fit TRBD1. V shed 6 bases and J 3 bases; nucleotides not matched to a gene: 6. This CDR3 has 14 amino acids. CDR1 and CDR2 from the germline V gene are MDHEN and SYDVKM. The CDR3 spells CASRPGGAEETQYF. DNA for the CDR3: TGTGCCAGCAGACCAGGGGGCGCGGAAGAGACCCAGTACTTC.

The chain uses TRBV6-5 and TRBJ1-3; weak D call: TRBD1 (6 bases). Germline CDR1 and CDR2: MNHEY and SVGAGI. The CDR3 is 15 amino acids. Trimming cost V 7 bases and J 0 bases, with 13 bases left between them. In DNA, the CDR3 is TGTGCCAGCAAGCCCACAGGGCTCTCTGGAAACACCATATATTTT. Its protein product is CASKPTGLSGNTIYF.

This chain joins TRBV5-1 and TRBJ2-1, with TRBD2 as a possible D gene (7 bases). From germline, CDR1 is SGHRS and CDR2 YFSETQ. Trimming cost V 7 bases and J 6 bases, with 17 bases left between them. The CDR3 covers 14 residues. CDR3 in amino acids: CASCRGGSGNEQFF. The CDR3 DNA reads TGCGCCAGCTGTAGGGGGGGTTCCGGCAATGAGCAGTTCTTC.

CDR3 protein: CASSPRLAGVRYEQYF. In DNA, the CDR3 is TGTGCCAGCAGCCCGAGGCTAGCGGGAGTTAGGTACGAGCAGTACTTC. The J gene is TRBJ2-7, the V gene TRBV28; TRBD2 matches 10 bases. Germline-derived CDR1 and CDR2 are MDHEN and SYDVKM. The trim removed 6 bases at V and 4 bases at J, leaving 12 bases unmatched. The CDR3 totals 16 residues.

The chain joins TRBV5-1 to TRBJ2-1; unclear D gene. Germline-derived CDR1 and CDR2 are SGHRS and YFSETQ. The V end was cut by 0 bases, the J end by 0 bases, with 10 bases between. The CDR3 runs 16 residues. CDR3 sequence reads: CASSLEARSSYNEQFF. The CDR3, as DNA: TGCGCCAGCAGCTTGGAAGCCCGGAGCTCCTACAATGAGCAGTTCTTC.

The chain recombines TRBV7-9 with TRBJ1-2; TRBD1 matches at 9 bases. The CDR3 runs to 14 residues. In germline, CDR1 is SEHNR, CDR2 FQNEAQ (reference sequence). V was pared by 3 bases and J by 6 bases, with 5 bases of the junction left unmatched. In DNA form, the CDR3 reads TGTGCCAGCAGCTTTCCACAGGGGGCTGATGGCTACACCTTC. As protein: CASSFPQGADGYTF.

This chain uses TRBV5-6 with TRBJ1-2; 9 bases align to TRBD1. The CDR3 extends over 15 amino acids. Germline V lookup: CDR1 SGHDT, CDR2 YYEEEE. The V segment lost 1 base and the J segment 8 bases; nucleotides outside the gene matches: 9. CDR3 DNA: TGTGCCAGCAGCTTGCAGAACAGGGGGCAGAAGGGCTACACCTTC. Its translation is CASSLQNRGQKGYTF.

This chain joins TRBV3-1 (or the pseudogene TRBV3-2) and TRBJ2-2, with D perhaps matching TRBD2 (6 bases). The CDR3 consists of 13 residues. Germline V gene data show CDR1 as LGHDT and CDR2 as YNNKEL (reference sequence). V dropped 2 bases and J dropped 6 bases, with 7 bases sitting between them. The CDR3: CASSQTSPGELFF. As DNA, the CDR3 is TGTGCCAGCAGCCAAACTAGCCCCGGGGAGCTGTTTTTT.

V is TRBV2 and J is TRBJ1-3; D unclear. This CDR3 contains 13 residues. CDR1 is SNHLY, CDR2 FYNNEI, per germline. V was trimmed by 6 bases and J by 2 bases, leaving 8 bases between them. CDR3 protein: CASSGEAGNTIYF. The CDR3 DNA is TGTGCCAGCAGCGGGGAAGCTGGAAACACCATATATTTT.

CDR3 in DNA: TGCAGCGTTGTCTTCTGGGGCAGATCGGGCACTGAAGCTTTCTTT. This translates into CSVVFWGRSGTEAFF. The V call is TRBV29-1, the J call TRBJ1-1; TRBD1 might be the D (5 bases). The CDR3 is 15 amino acids. V shed 4 bases and J shed 4 bases, with 19 bases lying between them. Per the germline V gene, CDR1 is SQVTM and CDR2 is ANQGSEA. Variable domain in full (rest from reference TRBV29-1 and TRBJ1-1): SAVISQKPSRDICQRGTSLTIQCQVDSQVTMMFWYRQQPGQSLTLIATANQGSEATYESGFVIDKFPISRPNLTFSTLTVSNMSPEDSSIYLCSVVFWGRSGTEAFFGQGTRLTVV.

The sample holds a few counts of this clone. The J gene is TRBJ1-1, the V gene TRBV19; perhaps TRBD1 as D (5 bases). From germline, CDR1 is LNHDA and CDR2 SQIVND (reference sequence). Trimming stripped 1 base from V and 0 bases from J, with 21 bases between. This CDR3 comprises 19 residues. The CDR3 region has the DNA TGTGCCAGTAGTATAGGGACGGCATCCGCGACAGACATGAACACTGAAGCTTTCTTT. As protein: CASSIGTASATDMNTEAFF. The whole variable domain, remainder taken from reference TRBV19 and TRBJ1-1, is DGGITQSPKYLFRKEGQNVTLSCEQNLNHDAMYWYRQDPGQGLRLIYYSQIVNDFQKGDIAEGYSVSREKKESFPLTVTSAQKNPTAFYLCASSIGTASATDMNTEAFFGQGTRLTVV.

V gene TRBV7-9 combines with J gene TRBJ1-1; D remains ambiguous. With 7 bases removed from V and 3 bases from J, the gap between germline ends came to 15 bases. This CDR3 is built from 14 residues. Germline CDR1 and CDR2: SEHNR and FQNEAQ (reference sequence). CDR3: CASIPGSTDTEAFF. In nucleotides, the CDR3 is TGTGCCAGCATCCCGGGGAGTACGGACACTGAAGCTTTCTTT.

The chain is built from TRBV5-1 and TRBJ1-6; D is unclear. CDR1 is SGHRS, CDR2 YFSETQ, per germline. V was cut by 4 bases and J by 5 bases, with 10 bases left in between. CDR3 length: 14 residues. CDR3 sequence (DNA): TGCGCCAGCAGCCCCGGGCGGGATAATTCACCCCTCCACTTT. Translating it yields CASSPGRDNSPLHF. Looking up the rest from reference TRBV5-1 and TRBJ1-6 gives the full variable domain: KAGVTQTPRYLIKTRGQQVTLSCSPISGHRSVSWYQQTPGQGLQFLFEYFSETQRNKGNFPGRFSGRQFSNSRSEMNVSTLELGDSALYLCASSPGRDNSPLHFGNGTRLTVT.

This chain joins TRBV2 and TRBJ1-5, with TRBD1 matching 9 bases. The J segment lost 5 bases and the V segment lost 8 bases, leaving 13 bases of the junction unmatched. The germline gives CDR1 SNHLY, CDR2 FYNNEI. CDR3 length: 16 amino acids. This chain's CDR3 is CASQRTVGQGYQPQHF. DNA of the CDR3: TGTGCCAGCCAACGGACAGTGGGACAGGGTTATCAGCCCCAGCATTTT.